The clone carrying this T cell receptor beta chain was seen a single time. Its antigen is not identified. This may come from a read error, since a much larger clone is one base off. Sample-barcoded 5' priming and a J-beta primer mix drove a second PCR of 7 to 11 cycles. TCRdb analysed the 5' RACE reads with MiXCR anew, one entry per CDR3 protein. In the table there are around 900,000 distinct CDR3 sequences, 29% of which are singletons. These data originate in a study of blood T cells in healthy people across ages. Study-wide findings and caveats: Strongly correlated with naive T cell percentage was TCR beta diversity.

The CDR3 spans 15 residues. Per germline, CDR1 MGHDK and CDR2 SYGVNS. Donation came from healthy Caucasian individuals in Russia who were aged about 6 to 95. Every donor contributed roughly 11 milliliters of peripheral blood by blood draw. Total RNA amounts of at least 6 micrograms were extracted per sample. The sequencing input was blood. This TCR was sampled from a woman of 80 years or more in good health. The J gene is TRBJ2-5, the V gene TRBV25-1; 9 bases are shared with TRBD2. The chain's CDR3 is CASSAGRGGREAQYF. The CDR3 DNA follows: TGTGCCAGCAGCGCCGGGCGGGGGGGCCGAGAGGCCCAGTACTTC.